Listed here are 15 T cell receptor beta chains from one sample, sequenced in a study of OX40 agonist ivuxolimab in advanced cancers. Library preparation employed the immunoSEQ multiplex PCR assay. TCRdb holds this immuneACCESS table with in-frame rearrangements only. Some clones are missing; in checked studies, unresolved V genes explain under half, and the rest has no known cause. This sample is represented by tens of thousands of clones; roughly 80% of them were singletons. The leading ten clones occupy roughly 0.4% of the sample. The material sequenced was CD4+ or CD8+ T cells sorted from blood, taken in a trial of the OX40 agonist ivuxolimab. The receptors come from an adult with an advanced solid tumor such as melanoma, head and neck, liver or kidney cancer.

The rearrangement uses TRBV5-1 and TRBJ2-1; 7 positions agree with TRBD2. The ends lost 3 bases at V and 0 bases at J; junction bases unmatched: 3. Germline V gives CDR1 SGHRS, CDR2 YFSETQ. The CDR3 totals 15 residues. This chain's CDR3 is CASSSAGSSYNEQFF. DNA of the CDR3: TGCGCCAGCAGCTCAGCGGGGAGCTCCTACAATGAGCAGTTCTTC. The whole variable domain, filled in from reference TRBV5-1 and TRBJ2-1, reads KAGVTQTPRYLIKTRGQQVTLSCSPISGHRSVSWYQQTPGQGLQFLFEYFSETQRNKGNFPGRFSGRQFSNSRSEMNVSTLELGDSALYLCASSSAGSSYNEQFFGPGTRLTVL.

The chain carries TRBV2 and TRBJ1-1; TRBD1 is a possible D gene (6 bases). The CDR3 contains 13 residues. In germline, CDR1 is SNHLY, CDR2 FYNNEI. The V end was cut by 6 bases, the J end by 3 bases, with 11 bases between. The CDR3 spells CASRTQGDTEAFF. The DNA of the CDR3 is TGTGCCAGCAGGACACAGGGTGACACTGAAGCTTTCTTT.

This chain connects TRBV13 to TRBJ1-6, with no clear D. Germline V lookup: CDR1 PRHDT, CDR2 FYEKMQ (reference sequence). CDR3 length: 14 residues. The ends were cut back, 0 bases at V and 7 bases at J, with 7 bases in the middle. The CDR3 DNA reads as TGTGCCAGCAGCTTAGGGGGCAACAATTCACCCCTCCACTTT. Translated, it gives CASSLGGNNSPLHF.

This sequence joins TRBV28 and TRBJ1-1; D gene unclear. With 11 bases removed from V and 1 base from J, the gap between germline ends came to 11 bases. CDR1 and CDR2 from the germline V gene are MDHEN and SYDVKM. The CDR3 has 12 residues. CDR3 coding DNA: TGTGCCGGCGGGCAGTCGAACACTGAAGCTTTCTTT. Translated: CAGGQSNTEAFF.

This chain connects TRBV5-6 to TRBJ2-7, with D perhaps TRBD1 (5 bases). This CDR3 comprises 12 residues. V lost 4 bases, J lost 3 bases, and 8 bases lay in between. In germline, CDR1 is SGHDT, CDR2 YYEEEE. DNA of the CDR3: TGTGCCAGCAGCCTGGACAACTACGAGCAGTACTTC. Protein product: CASSLDNYEQYF.

DNA for the CDR3: TGTGCCATCAGTACGACAGGGGGGGCTTCCTACGAGCAGTACTTC. Protein: CAISTTGGASYEQYF. The chain joins TRBV10-3 to TRBJ2-7; 9 bases agree with TRBD1. The junction had 6 bases not matched to a gene; V was cut back by 5 bases and J by 1 base. CDR3 length: 15 residues. Germline CDR1 ENHRY, CDR2 SYGVKD.

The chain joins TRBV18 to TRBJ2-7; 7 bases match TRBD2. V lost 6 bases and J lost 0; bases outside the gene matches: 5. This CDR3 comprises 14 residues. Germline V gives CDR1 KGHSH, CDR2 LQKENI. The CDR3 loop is CASSPTSFSYEQYF. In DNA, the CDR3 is TGTGCCAGCTCTCCGACTAGCTTCTCCTACGAGCAGTACTTC.

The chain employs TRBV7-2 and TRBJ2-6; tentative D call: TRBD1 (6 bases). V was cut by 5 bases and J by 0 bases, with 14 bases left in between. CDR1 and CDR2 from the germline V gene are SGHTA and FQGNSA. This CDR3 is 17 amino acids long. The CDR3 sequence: CASSPRQAFSGANVLTF. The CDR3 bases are TGTGCCAGCAGCCCAAGACAGGCCTTCTCTGGGGCCAACGTCCTGACTTTC.

The CDR3 DNA reads TGTGCCAGCAGTGAACAACCCCCCTGGGGCAAAGATACGCAGTATTTT. The encoded protein is CASSEQPPWGKDTQYF. The genes are TRBV6-1 and TRBJ2-3; D possibly corresponds to TRBD1 (5 bases). Germline assignment: CDR1 MNHNS and CDR2 SASEGT. CDR3 length: 16 amino acids. V was trimmed by 2 bases and J by 5 bases, leaving 17 bases between them.

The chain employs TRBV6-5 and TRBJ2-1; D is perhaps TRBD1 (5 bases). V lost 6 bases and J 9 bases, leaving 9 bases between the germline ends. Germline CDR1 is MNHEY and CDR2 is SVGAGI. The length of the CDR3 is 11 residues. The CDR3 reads CASRGTGEQFF. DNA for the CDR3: TGTGCCAGCAGGGGTACAGGTGAGCAGTTCTTC.

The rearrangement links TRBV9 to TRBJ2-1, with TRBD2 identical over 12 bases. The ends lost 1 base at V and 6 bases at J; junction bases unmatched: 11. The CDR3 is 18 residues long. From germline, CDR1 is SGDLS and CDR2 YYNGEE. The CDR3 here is CASSVLPSGRASANEQFF. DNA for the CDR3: TGTGCCAGCAGCGTATTACCTAGCGGGAGGGCCTCGGCCAATGAGCAGTTCTTC.

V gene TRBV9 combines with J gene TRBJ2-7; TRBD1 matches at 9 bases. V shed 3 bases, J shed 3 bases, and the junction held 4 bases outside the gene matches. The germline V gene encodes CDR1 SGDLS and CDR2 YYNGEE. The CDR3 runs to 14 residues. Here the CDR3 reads CASSERQGDYEQYF. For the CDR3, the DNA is TGTGCCAGCAGCGAGAGACAGGGGGACTACGAGCAGTACTTC.

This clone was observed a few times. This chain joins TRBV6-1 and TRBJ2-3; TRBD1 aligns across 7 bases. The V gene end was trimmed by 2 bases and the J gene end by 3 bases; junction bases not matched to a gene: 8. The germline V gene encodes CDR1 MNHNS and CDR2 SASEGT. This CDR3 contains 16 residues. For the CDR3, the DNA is TGTGCCAGCAGTGAAAGGCAACAGGGGAAGACAGATACGCAGTATTTT. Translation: CASSERQQGKTDTQYF.

The CDR3 DNA reads as TGTGCCTGGACGCAGGGGCAATACTATGGCTACACCTTC. Protein: CAWTQGQYYGYTF. The chain employs TRBV30 and TRBJ1-2, with D perhaps TRBD1 (6 bases). The germline gives CDR1 GTSNPN, CDR2 SVGIG (reference sequence). CDR3 size: 13 residues. V lost 4 bases to trimming and J lost 3 bases, with 12 bases between them.

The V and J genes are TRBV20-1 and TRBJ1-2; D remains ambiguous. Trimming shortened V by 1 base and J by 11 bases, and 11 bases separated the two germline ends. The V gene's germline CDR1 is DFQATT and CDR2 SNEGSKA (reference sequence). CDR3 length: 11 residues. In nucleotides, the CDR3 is TGCAGTGCTAGAGTGGGGTCGGGGTACACCTTC. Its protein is CSARVGSGYTF.